The 17 T cell receptor beta chains listed next were all sequenced from one sample in a study of shared clonotypes between healthy human individuals. Data came from immunoSEQ multiplex PCR; TCRdb stores just in-frame clones and leaves some out. The top ten hold more than 9.5% of the sample, which has about half a million clones, 81% seen once. The sequenced sample consisted of PBMCs. The receptors were gathered from a middle-aged woman in good health. Some clones in this sample may be carry-over from other donors' samples.

On this clone: A far larger clone is one nucleotide away, so this likely arose from a read error. V gene TRBV13 combines with J gene TRBJ1-1, with a weak D call TRBD1 (5 bases). Germline CDR1 reads PRHDT; CDR2 reads FYEKMQ (reference sequence). The CDR3 runs 16 residues. The CDR3 DNA sequence: TGTGCCAGCAGCTCGGGCCTTCATAACGGGGGGACTGGAGCTTTCTTT. Translation gives CASSSGLHNGGTGAFF.

In DNA form, the CDR3 reads TGTGCCAGCAGCTCAGGACAGGAGAACACTGAAGCTTTCTTT. Translation: CASSSGQENTEAFF. The chain couples TRBV5-4 to TRBJ1-1, with 7 bases lining up with TRBD1. CDR3 size: 14 residues. Germline assignment: CDR1 SGHNT and CDR2 YYREEE (reference sequence). J was trimmed by 1 base and V by 3 bases; bases with no gene match: 3.

The chain couples TRBV12-5 to TRBJ1-5; no clear D. The CDR3 is 13 residues long. Germline V gene sequence: CDR1 LGHNT, CDR2 FRNRAP. Trimming cost V 3 bases and J 4 bases, with 7 bases left between them. This chain's CDR3 is CASGLNTNQPQHF. The CDR3 DNA follows: TGTGCTAGTGGTTTAAACACAAATCAGCCCCAGCATTTT.

V is TRBV9 and J is TRBJ2-1; the D call may be TRBD1 or TRBD2 (5 bases each). The CDR3 sequence is 17 residues long. CDR1 is SGDLS, CDR2 YYNGEE, per germline. V lost 0 bases and J 4 bases, leaving 17 bases between the germline ends. The CDR3 spells CASSVATGALAYNEQFF. The CDR3 DNA follows: TGTGCCAGCAGCGTAGCTACCGGGGCGTTAGCTTACAATGAGCAGTTCTTC.

The chain has TRBV11-1 and TRBJ2-1; the match to TRBD2 covers 10 bases. Germline V gene data show CDR1 as SGHAT and CDR2 as FQDESV (reference sequence). V trimming: 5 bases; J trimming: 7 bases; junction bases outside the gene matches: 8. The CDR3 extends over 15 amino acids. The CDR3 region is CASSPWASGSNEQFF. The CDR3 DNA reads as TGTGCCAGCAGCCCTTGGGCTAGCGGGAGTAATGAGCAGTTCTTC.

The chain is built from TRBV2 and TRBJ2-1; D possibly corresponds to TRBD1 (6 bases). The length of the CDR3 is 15 residues. Trimming stripped 8 bases from V and 5 bases from J, with 19 bases between. Germline V gives CDR1 SNHLY, CDR2 FYNNEI. The DNA for the CDR3 is TGTGCCAGCCGAAAGGGGCTTGGGGGCAACAATGAGCAGTTCTTC. Residues: CASRKGLGGNNEQFF.

This clone was detected many times. A much larger clone differs from this one at a single base, so this may be a read error. The conserved phenylalanine or tryptophan is not found at the CDR3 terminus, so this likely reflects a read error. This CDR3 is also generated by other DNA sequences in the sample. This sequence joins TRBV18 and TRBJ1-2, with D possibly TRBD1 on 6 matching bases. CDR3 length equals 15 residues. Looked up from germline, CDR1 is KGHSH and CDR2 is LQKENI. Trimming took 6 bases from V and 6 from J, leaving 20 bases between them. Here the CDR3 reads CASSPTAAGENGYTL. The CDR3 nucleotides are TGTGCCAGCTCTCCCACGGCGGCAGGGGAAAATGGCTACACCCTC.

About this clone itself: A far larger clone differs by one base, so this is likely a read error. This sample includes further DNA sequences coding for the same CDR3. This chain uses TRBV28 with TRBJ2-7; 7 nucleotides match TRBD1. The V gene end was trimmed by 5 bases and the J gene end by 3 bases; junction bases not matched to a gene: 1. This CDR3 has 12 residues. Germline CDR1 and CDR2: MDHEN and SYDVKM. The CDR3 sequence is CASSRQGYEQYF. The CDR3, as DNA: TGTGCCAGCAGTCGACAGGGCTACGAGCAGTACTTC.

The genes are TRBV29-1 and TRBJ1-2; D not resolved. This CDR3 region has 10 residues. The V end was cut by 4 bases, the J end by 6 bases, with 6 bases between. Germline V gives CDR1 SQVTM, CDR2 ANQGSEA. The CDR3 reads CSVGPDGYTF. The CDR3 region has the DNA TGCAGCGTTGGGCCGGATGGCTACACCTTC.

The chain links TRBV28 to TRBJ2-7, with TRBD1 identical over 7 bases. CDR3 size: 12 residues. V was clipped by 7 bases and J by 4 bases; unmatched bases: 4. Germline lookup yields CDR1 MDHEN and CDR2 SYDVKM. CDR3 loop: CASNTGVYEQYF. CDR3 DNA: TGTGCCAGCAATACAGGGGTTTACGAGCAGTACTTC.

The chain has TRBV27 and TRBJ2-7; 7 nucleotides line up with TRBD1. The germline gives CDR1 MNHEY, CDR2 SMNVEV (reference sequence). Trimming removed 2 bases from V and 2 bases from J; junction bases left unmatched: 3. The CDR3 sequence is 14 residues long. CDR3 region: CASSLKQGAYEQYF. CDR3 sequence (DNA): TGTGCCAGCAGTTTAAAGCAGGGGGCCTACGAGCAGTACTTC.

On this clone: A much more abundant neighbour one base away suggests this may be a read error. The V call is TRBV13, the J call TRBJ1-2; 9 bases map to TRBD1. Germline V gives CDR1 PRHDT, CDR2 FYEKMQ (reference sequence). The J segment lost 1 base and the V segment lost 4 bases, leaving 1 base of the junction unmatched. There are 14 residues in the CDR3. The CDR3 region is CASSSGQGNYGYTF. CDR3 nucleotide sequence: TGTGCCAGCAGCTCGGGACAGGGTAACTATGGCTACACCTTC.

This chain connects TRBV5-1 to TRBJ2-5; 7 bases are shared with TRBD1. The J call may be faulty, since TRBJ2-7 better matches the DNA end. The CDR3 has 17 amino acids. From germline, CDR1 is SGHRS and CDR2 YFSETQ. The CDR3 reads CASSLTFQGGGSYEQYF. The DNA for the CDR3 is TGCGCCAGCAGCTTAACCTTCCAAGGGGGCGGCTCCTACGAGCAGTACTTC.

This rearrangement joins TRBV7-2 to TRBJ2-7; D gene unclear. Per germline, CDR1 SGHTA and CDR2 FQGNSA. This CDR3 contains 14 residues. V gave up 1 base and J gave up 2 bases, with 9 bases separating them. CDR3 sequence reads: CASSLGYTTYEQYF. CDR3 nucleotides: TGTGCCAGCAGCTTAGGTTACACAACCTACGAGCAGTACTTC.

This clone was observed many times. The rearrangement uses TRBV6-5 and TRBJ1-5, with D maybe TRBD1 (6 bases). The V end lost 11 bases, the J end lost 7 bases, and 18 bases lay between the germline ends. The CDR3 sequence is 13 residues long. Germline CDR1 and CDR2: MNHEY and SVGAGI. This CDR3 is CASGGGRGQPQHF. CDR3 in DNA: TGTGCCTCGGGAGGGGGGAGGGGACAGCCCCAGCATTTT.

The rearrangement joins TRBV28 to TRBJ2-7, with D uncertain. V was cut by 7 bases and J by 4 bases, with 17 bases left in between. Germline CDR1 is MDHEN and CDR2 is SYDVKM. CDR3 length: 14 amino acids. The CDR3 region is CASKRYHPQYEQYF. The DNA of the CDR3 is TGTGCCAGCAAACGTTATCACCCCCAATACGAGCAGTACTTC.

The chain links TRBV7-3 to TRBJ1-2, with no clear D. Trimming took off 2 bases at V and 0 bases at J, with 7 bases between the two ends. Germline assignment: CDR1 SGHTA and CDR2 FQGTGA. The CDR3 extends over 14 amino acids. The CDR3 nucleotides read TGTGCCAGCAGCTTAGACACTTCTAACTATGGCTACACCTTC. This sequence encodes CASSLDTSNYGYTF.